Here is one TCR beta chain with its context. The antigen is unknown. Tumor samples were taken before definitive surgery or chemotherapy. CDR3 length: 16 amino acids. V was pared by 7 bases and J by 0 bases, with 17 bases between. Germline V gene lookup returns CDR1 WSHSY and CDR2 SAAADI. These data come from a study of high-grade serous ovarian cancer treatment subgroups. In the study overall: Each sample yielded on average approximately 7,700 unique TCR beta rearrangements from some 14,000 reads. Study conclusions and caveats: Same-patient tumor repertoires overlapped at roughly 0.1 to 0.79; different patients barely overlapped. Repertoire analysis covered CDR3 alone, not CDR1 or CDR2.

Sequenced by immunoSEQ multiplex PCR; TCRdb stores in-frame clones only, minus some. The data contain about 28,000 clones, around 84% of them singletons. The sequence was obtained from a human donor with high-grade serous ovarian cancer. The chain has TRBV10-2 and TRBJ2-3, with D tentatively TRBD2 (6 bases). The sequencing sample was made of tumor tissue. In DNA form, the CDR3 reads TGCGCCAGCAAAGGAAGTAGGAGGGCTAGCACAGATACGCAGTATTTT. This gives the protein CASKGSRRASTDTQYF.